The T cell receptor (beta chain) described here comes from a study of T cell repertoires in aging, cancer and after chemotherapy. Between the trimmed V and J ends, which lost 5 bases and 5 bases, there was a span of 22 bases. In germline, CDR1 is DFQATT, CDR2 SNEGSKA (reference sequence). CDR3 size: 15 residues. TCR beta rearrangements were amplified from peripheral blood genomic DNA. Study conclusions and caveats: Untreated cancer patients had significantly lower blood TCR diversity than age-matched healthy donors.

A mixed TRB-A/B primer pool amplified rearranged TRB by multiplex touch-down PCR. TCRdb called the multiplex PCR reads again in MiXCR, with one record for every CDR3 protein. The sample has approximately 5,900 distinct CDR3 sequences; 21% are singletons. Comments on this clonotype: Its antigen remains unknown.

This sequence originates from a human donor with a blood cancer. The V call is TRBV20-1, the J call TRBJ2-7; D not certain. Sample: blood. CDR3 sequence: CSALVTPVKMDEQYF. In nucleotides, the CDR3 is TGCAGTGCTCTAGTGACACCCGTGAAAATGGACGAGCAGTACTTC.